These 10 T cell receptor beta chains share one sample of origin, sequenced in a study of T cells expressing NK-cell markers. TCRdb reprocessed the 5' RACE reads; each CDR3 protein has one entry and no DNA is given. In total, the table holds hundreds of thousands of distinct CDR3 sequences. Sequencing was done on a sample of blood T cells: a sorted CD56 or NKG2C T cell subset, CD4+ or CD8+ T cells, or bulk PBMC T cells (not recorded which). These receptors were taken from a young man in good health.

The V call is TRBV5-1, the J call TRBJ2-1; TCRdb's assignment of TRBD2 cannot be checked, as there is no DNA. From germline, CDR1 is SGHRS and CDR2 YFSETQ. The CDR3 has 16 amino acids. CDR3 region: CASSPPTSGIGNEQFF.

The chain is built from TRBV7-2 and TRBJ2-2; TCRdb names TRBD2, which stays unverified in the absence of DNA. The CDR3 has 16 amino acids. In germline, CDR1 is SGHTA, CDR2 FQGNSA. CDR3 amino acids: CASSSTSGSVAGELFF.

The chain recombines TRBV4-2 with TRBJ2-1; TCRdb selects TRBD2, and the lack of DNA leaves this call unchecked. This CDR3 is built from 16 residues. Germline assignment: CDR1 LGHNA and CDR2 YNFKEQ. The CDR3 sequence is CASSQPGLAGSGEQFF.

The genes are TRBV20-1 and TRBJ2-1; checking the TCRdb D call of TRBD2 is not possible without DNA. The CDR3 covers 16 residues. Germline CDR1 and CDR2: DFQATT and SNEGSKA (reference sequence). The CDR3 here is CSARDQRGNMINEQFF.

This chain uses TRBV2 with TRBJ1-5; TCRdb lists TRBD1, though no DNA is available to test this call. The CDR3 contains 19 residues. In germline, CDR1 is SNHLY, CDR2 FYNNEI. CDR3 sequence reads: CASSYASGTDFYSNQPQHF.

V usage is TRBV11-2 and J usage is TRBJ2-5; TCRdb lists TRBD1, though no DNA is available to test this call. Germline V gene data show CDR1 as SGHAT and CDR2 as FQNNGV. The CDR3 has 11 residues. The CDR3 region is CASSRTGAQYF.

The CDR3 sequence is CASGRNSPLHF. The rearrangement uses TRBV6-2 or TRBV6-3 and TRBJ1-6; there is no DNA to check the TCRdb D call of TRBD1. Germline V gene data show CDR1 as MNHEY and CDR2 as SVGEGT. This CDR3 is built from 11 residues.

This chain uses TRBV7-9 with TRBJ2-5; there is no DNA to check the TCRdb D call of TRBD2. Germline CDR1 and CDR2: SEHNR and FQNEAQ (reference sequence). The CDR3 is 15 residues long. CDR3: CASSFPGLAGETQYF. Looking up the rest from reference TRBV7-9 and TRBJ2-5 gives the full variable domain: DTGVSQNPRHKITKRGQNVTFRCDPISEHNRLYWYRQTLGQGPEFLTYFQNEAQLEKSRLLSDRFSAERPKGSFSTLEIQRTEQGDSAMYLCASSFPGLAGETQYFGPGTRLLVL.

The gene calls are TRBV29-1 and TRBJ1-1; TCRdb's D gene call, TRBD1, goes unchecked for lack of DNA. Looked up from germline, CDR1 is SQVTM and CDR2 is ANQGSEA. The CDR3 contains 14 residues. The CDR3 sequence is CSVASDRRTTEAFF.

The gene calls are TRBV20-1 and TRBJ1-4; the D call from TCRdb, TRBD1, cannot be confirmed without DNA. The CDR3 extends over 13 amino acids. The V gene's germline CDR1 is DFQATT and CDR2 SNEGSKA (reference sequence). CDR3: CSGLGQGSEKLFF.